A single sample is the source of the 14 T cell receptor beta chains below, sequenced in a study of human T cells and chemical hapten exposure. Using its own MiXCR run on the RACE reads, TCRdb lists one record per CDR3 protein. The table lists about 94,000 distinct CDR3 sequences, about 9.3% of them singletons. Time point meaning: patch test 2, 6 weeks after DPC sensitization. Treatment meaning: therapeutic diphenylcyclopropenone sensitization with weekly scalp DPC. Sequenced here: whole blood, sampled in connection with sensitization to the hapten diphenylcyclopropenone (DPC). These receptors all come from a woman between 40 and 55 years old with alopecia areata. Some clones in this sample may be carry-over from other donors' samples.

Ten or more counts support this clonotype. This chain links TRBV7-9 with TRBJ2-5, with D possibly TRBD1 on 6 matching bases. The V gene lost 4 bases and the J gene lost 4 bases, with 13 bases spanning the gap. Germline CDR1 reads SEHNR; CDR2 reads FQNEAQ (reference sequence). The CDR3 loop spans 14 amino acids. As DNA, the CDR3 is TGTGCCAGCAGCTCACAGGGAACATTAGAGACCCAGTACTTC. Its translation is CASSSQGTLETQYF.

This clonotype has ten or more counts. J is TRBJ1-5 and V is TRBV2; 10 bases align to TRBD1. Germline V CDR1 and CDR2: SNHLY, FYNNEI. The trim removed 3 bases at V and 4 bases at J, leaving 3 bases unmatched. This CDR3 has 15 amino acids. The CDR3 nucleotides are TGTGCCAGCAGTGATAGGACAGGGGGTAATCAGCCCCAGCATTTT. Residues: CASSDRTGGNQPQHF.

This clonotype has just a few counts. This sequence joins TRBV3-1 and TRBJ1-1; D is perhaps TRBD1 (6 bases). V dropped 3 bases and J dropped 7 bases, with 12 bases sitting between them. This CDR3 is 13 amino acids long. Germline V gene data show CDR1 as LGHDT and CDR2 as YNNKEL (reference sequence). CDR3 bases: TGTGCCAGCAGCCAGGCAGGACAGATTGAAGCTTTCTTT. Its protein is CASSQAGQIEAFF.

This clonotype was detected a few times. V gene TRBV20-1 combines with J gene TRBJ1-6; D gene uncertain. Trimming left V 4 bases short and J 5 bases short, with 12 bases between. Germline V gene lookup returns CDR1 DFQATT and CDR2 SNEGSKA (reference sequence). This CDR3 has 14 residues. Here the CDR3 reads CSATLRRDNSPLHF. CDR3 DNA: TGCAGTGCTACACTCAGAAGGGATAATTCACCCCTCCACTTT.

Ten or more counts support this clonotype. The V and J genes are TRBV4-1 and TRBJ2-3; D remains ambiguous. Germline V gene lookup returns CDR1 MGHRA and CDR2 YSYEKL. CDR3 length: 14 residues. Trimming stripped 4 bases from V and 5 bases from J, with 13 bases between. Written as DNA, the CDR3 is TGCGCCAGCAGCCTATCGAGTACCAGAGATACGCAGTATTTT. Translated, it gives CASSLSSTRDTQYF.

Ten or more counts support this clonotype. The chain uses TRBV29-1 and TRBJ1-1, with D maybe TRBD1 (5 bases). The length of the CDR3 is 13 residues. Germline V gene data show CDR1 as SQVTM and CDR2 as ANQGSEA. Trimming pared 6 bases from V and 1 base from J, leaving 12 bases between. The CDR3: CSVRAPKNTEAFF. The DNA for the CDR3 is TGCAGCGTCAGGGCCCCCAAGAACACTGAAGCTTTCTTT. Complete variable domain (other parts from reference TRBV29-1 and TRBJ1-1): SAVISQKPSRDICQRGTSLTIQCQVDSQVTMMFWYRQQPGQSLTLIATANQGSEATYESGFVIDKFPISRPNLTFSTLTVSNMSPEDSSIYLCSVRAPKNTEAFFGQGTRLTVV.

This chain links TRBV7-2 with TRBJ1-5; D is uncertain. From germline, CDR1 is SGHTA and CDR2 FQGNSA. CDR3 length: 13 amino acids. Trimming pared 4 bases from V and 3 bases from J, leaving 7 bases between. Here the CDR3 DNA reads TGTGCCAGCAGCTCGGACCCCAATCAGCCCCAGCATTTT. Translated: CASSSDPNQPQHF.

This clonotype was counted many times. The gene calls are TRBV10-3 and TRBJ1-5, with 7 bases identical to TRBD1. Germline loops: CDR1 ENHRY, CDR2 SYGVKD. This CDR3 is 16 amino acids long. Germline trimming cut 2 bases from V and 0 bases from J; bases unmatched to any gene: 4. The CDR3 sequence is CAISETGDSSNQPQHF. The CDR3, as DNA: TGTGCCATCAGTGAGACAGGGGACTCTAGCAATCAGCCCCAGCATTTT.

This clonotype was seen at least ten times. In DNA, the CDR3 is TGCGCCAGCAGCTTGGATGGGCGGACTAGCGGGACCGGGGAGCTGTTTTTT. Translating it yields CASSLDGRTSGTGELFF. The chain employs TRBV5-1 and TRBJ2-2; the match to TRBD2 covers 11 bases. This CDR3 is 17 amino acids long. The ends lost 0 bases at V and 5 bases at J; junction bases unmatched: 6. Germline lookup yields CDR1 SGHRS and CDR2 YFSETQ.

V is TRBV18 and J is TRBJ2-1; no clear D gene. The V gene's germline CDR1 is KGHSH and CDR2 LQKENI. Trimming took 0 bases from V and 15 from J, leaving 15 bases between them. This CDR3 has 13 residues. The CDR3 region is CASSPPYPKPGFF. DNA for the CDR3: TGTGCCAGCTCACCACCCTACCCCAAGCCGGGGTTCTTC.

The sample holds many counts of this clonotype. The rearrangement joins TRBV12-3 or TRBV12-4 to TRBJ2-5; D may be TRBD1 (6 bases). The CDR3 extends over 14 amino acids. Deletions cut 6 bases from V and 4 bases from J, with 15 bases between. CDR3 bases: TGTGCCAGCAGCCCACAGGGTTTTAGAGAGACCCAGTACTTC. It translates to CASSPQGFRETQYF.

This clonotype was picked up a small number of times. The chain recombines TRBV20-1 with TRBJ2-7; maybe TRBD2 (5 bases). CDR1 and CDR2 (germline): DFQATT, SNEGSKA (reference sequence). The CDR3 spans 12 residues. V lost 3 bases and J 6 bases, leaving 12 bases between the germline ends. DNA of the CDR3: TGCAGTGCTAGCACGGAGGATAGCGAGCAGTACTTC. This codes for CSASTEDSEQYF.

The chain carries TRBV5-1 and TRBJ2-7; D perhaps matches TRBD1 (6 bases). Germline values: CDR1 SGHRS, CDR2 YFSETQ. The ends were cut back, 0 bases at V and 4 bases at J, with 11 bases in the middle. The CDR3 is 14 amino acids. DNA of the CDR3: TGCGCCAGCAGCTTGGTACAGGGCGGATACGAGCAGTACTTC. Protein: CASSLVQGGYEQYF.

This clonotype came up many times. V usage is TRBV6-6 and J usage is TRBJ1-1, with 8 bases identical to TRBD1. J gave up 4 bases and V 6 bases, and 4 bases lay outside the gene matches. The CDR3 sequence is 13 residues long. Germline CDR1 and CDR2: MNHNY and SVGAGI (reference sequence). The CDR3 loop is CASSRQGSTEAFF. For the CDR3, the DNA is TGTGCCAGCAGCCGACAGGGGAGCACTGAAGCTTTCTTT.